This section outlines one T cell receptor (beta chain) sequence together with its context. Its antigen remains unidentified. This sample was taken from a study of graft-versus-host responses after intestinal transplantation. Study details: The study gave all recipients anti-thymocyte globulin induction, then tacrolimus and steroids for 2 to 3 years.

This CDR3 has 10 amino acids. Germline loops: CDR1 SGHRS, CDR2 YFSETQ. Trimming shortened V by 7 bases and J by 7 bases, and 9 bases separated the two germline ends. Sequencing used immunoSEQ multiplex PCR; TCRdb keeps in-frame clones, though not all of them. The table shows tens of thousands of clones, with approximately 90% occurring only once. V is TRBV5-1 and J is TRBJ2-7; D not certain. This clonotype was obtained from a human donor who was the organ donor for an intestinal transplant. The starting material was unstimulated CD8+ T cells sorted from spleen or lymph node cells, obtained before transplant. The CDR3 DNA is TGCGCCAGCCGGATGGGGGAGCAGTACTTC. Its translation is CASRMGEQYF.